This is a list of T cell receptor beta chains from one sample in a study of shared clonotypes between healthy human individuals. The assay was immunoSEQ multiplex PCR, and TCRdb's table has in-frame clones only and misses some. The profile shows approximately 240,000 clones, over 50% of them singletons. The specimen was memory CD4+ T cells sorted from blood. Receptors originate from a man under 40 in good health. Both conserved end residues are part of each CDR3. Fields, in order: J gene, V gene, D gene, clone size, CDR3 protein, CDR3 DNA. The D gene is left open where the match is weak. Size tells how often a clone was seen (once, few, many) or the class of an expanded clone, and some rows leave it out.

J gene: TRBJ2-7; V gene: TRBV7-8; D gene: .; clone size: many; CDR3 protein: CASSPVLGVGPFSYEQYF; CDR3 DNA: TGTGCCAGCAGCCCAGTATTAGGGGTAGGGCCCTTCTCCTACGAGCAGTACTTC
J gene: TRBJ1-2; V gene: TRBV6-1; D gene: TRBD1; clone size: .; CDR3 protein: CASSETGQGGGYTF; CDR3 DNA: TGTGCCAGCAGTGAAACGGGACAGGGAGGTGGCTACACCTTC
J gene: TRBJ2-3; V gene: TRBV28; D gene: TRBD2; clone size: .; CDR3 protein: CASSSPWASGIYTQYF; CDR3 DNA: TGTGCCAGCAGTTCCCCCTGGGCTAGCGGGATCTATACGCAGTATTTT
J gene: TRBJ2-7; V gene: TRBV10-3; D gene: .; clone size: .; CDR3 protein: CAISGSLKGGDPYEQYF; CDR3 DNA: TGTGCCATCAGTGGGAGTCTGAAGGGCGGGGATCCCTACGAGCAGTACTTC
J gene: TRBJ2-7; V gene: TRBV7-2; D gene: .; clone size: .; CDR3 protein: CASSLGGLARISYEQYF; CDR3 DNA: TGTGCCAGCAGCTTAGGGGGGCTAGCGAGGATTTCCTACGAGCAGTACTTC
J gene: TRBJ2-3; V gene: TRBV5-4; D gene: .; clone size: .; CDR3 protein: CASSADRLATDTQYF; CDR3 DNA: TGTGCCAGCAGCGCCGATCGGCTCGCCACAGATACGCAGTATTTT
J gene: TRBJ2-1; V gene: TRBV29-1; D gene: .; clone size: many; CDR3 protein: CSVGQDTHYNEQFF; CDR3 DNA: TGCAGCGTTGGGCAGGACACACACTACAATGAGCAGTTCTTC
J gene: TRBJ2-1; V gene: TRBV7-6; D gene: .; clone size: .; CDR3 protein: CASSLLGVVYNEQFF; CDR3 DNA: TGTGCCAGCAGCCTACTGGGGGTGGTTTACAATGAGCAGTTCTTC
J gene: TRBJ2-7; V gene: TRBV6-5; D gene: TRBD2; clone size: once; CDR3 protein: CASTRGGRPYEQYF; CDR3 DNA: TGTGCCAGCACTCGGGGGGGTCGACCCTACGAGCAGTACTTC
J gene: TRBJ2-7; V gene: TRBV28; D gene: TRBD2; clone size: .; CDR3 protein: CASSPPGGFVWYF; CDR3 DNA: TGTGCCAGCAGTCCCCCGGGGGGGTTCGTTTGGTACTTC
J gene: TRBJ2-5; V gene: TRBV27; D gene: .; clone size: .; CDR3 protein: CASRNQGIYEETQYF; CDR3 DNA: TGTGCCAGCAGGAACCAGGGGATATACGAAGAGACCCAGTACTTC
J gene: TRBJ1-5; V gene: TRBV28; D gene: .; clone size: .; CDR3 protein: CASSGAHRGGNQPQHF; CDR3 DNA: TGTGCCAGCAGTGGGGCCCATAGGGGCGGCAATCAGCCCCAGCATTTT
J gene: TRBJ2-7; V gene: TRBV7-2; D gene: .; clone size: few; CDR3 protein: CASSLLYGGEQYF; CDR3 DNA: TGTGCCAGCAGCTTATTATATGGGGGCGAGCAGTACTTC
J gene: TRBJ1-5; V gene: TRBV7-4; D gene: TRBD1; clone size: .; CDR3 protein: CASSRPPGQHSNQPQHF; CDR3 DNA: TGTGCCAGCAGCCGGCCACCGGGACAGCATAGCAATCAGCCCCAGCATTTT
J gene: TRBJ1-5; V gene: TRBV7-2; D gene: TRBD1; clone size: .; CDR3 protein: CASSPAGGWKPQHF; CDR3 DNA: TGTGCCAGCAGCCCTGCAGGGGGATGGAAGCCCCAGCATTTT
J gene: TRBJ1-5; V gene: TRBV19; D gene: .; clone size: .; CDR3 protein: CASTPIRYSNQPQHF; CDR3 DNA: TGTGCCAGCACACCCATAAGATATAGCAATCAGCCCCAGCATTTT
J gene: TRBJ1-2; V gene: TRBV7-9; D gene: .; clone size: .; CDR3 protein: CASSFAGLTMDGYTF; CDR3 DNA: TGTGCCAGCAGCTTTGCAGGTCTGACAATGGATGGCTACACCTTC
J gene: TRBJ1-2; V gene: TRBV5-4; D gene: .; clone size: .; CDR3 protein: CASSLDPNYGYTF; CDR3 DNA: TGTGCCAGCAGCTTAGATCCTAACTATGGCTACACCTTC
J gene: TRBJ2-3; V gene: TRBV18; D gene: .; clone size: many; CDR3 protein: CASSPYRREITSTDTQYF; CDR3 DNA: TGTGCCAGCTCACCCTATCGTCGGGAAATTACTAGCACAGATACGCAGTATTTT
J gene: TRBJ1-1; V gene: TRBV6-1; D gene: .; clone size: .; CDR3 protein: CASSEWGAVTEAFF; CDR3 DNA: TGTGCCAGCAGTGAATGGGGGGCGGTCACTGAAGCTTTCTTT
J gene: TRBJ2-1; V gene: TRBV5-1; D gene: .; clone size: .; CDR3 protein: CASSLAGVSSYNEQFF; CDR3 DNA: TGCGCCAGCAGCTTGGCGGGCGTAAGCTCCTACAATGAGCAGTTCTTC
J gene: TRBJ2-7; V gene: TRBV6-1; D gene: TRBD2; clone size: .; CDR3 protein: CASSAGGLGPYEQYF; CDR3 DNA: TGTGCCAGCAGCGCGGGAGGGTTGGGGCCCTACGAGCAGTACTTC
J gene: TRBJ1-5; V gene: TRBV29-1; D gene: .; clone size: .; CDR3 protein: CSVLELPNQPQHF; CDR3 DNA: TGCAGCGTCCTAGAACTTCCCAATCAGCCCCAGCATTTT
J gene: TRBJ1-3; V gene: TRBV6-5; D gene: .; clone size: .; CDR3 protein: CASSYGGTGNTIYF; CDR3 DNA: TGTGCCAGCAGTTACGGGGGCACTGGAAACACCATATATTTT
J gene: TRBJ2-7; V gene: TRBV6-6; D gene: TRBD2; clone size: .; CDR3 protein: CASRGGTAAYEQYF; CDR3 DNA: TGTGCCAGCAGGGGGGGGACGGCTGCCTACGAGCAGTACTTC
J gene: TRBJ1-1; V gene: TRBV6-1; D gene: .; clone size: .; CDR3 protein: CASGRQNTEAFF; CDR3 DNA: TGTGCCAGCGGTAGACAGAACACTGAAGCTTTCTTT
J gene: TRBJ1-2; V gene: TRBV9; D gene: .; clone size: .; CDR3 protein: CASSVAEEGFFTF; CDR3 DNA: TGTGCCAGCAGCGTAGCGGAGGAGGGGTTCTTCACCTTC
J gene: TRBJ1-1; V gene: TRBV5-1; D gene: .; clone size: .; CDR3 protein: CASSLNRNTEAFF; CDR3 DNA: TGCGCCAGCAGCTTAAACAGAAACACTGAAGCTTTCTTT
J gene: TRBJ2-1; V gene: TRBV29-1; D gene: .; clone size: .; CDR3 protein: CSVDVTALYNEQFF; CDR3 DNA: TGCAGCGTTGATGTGACAGCCTTATACAATGAGCAGTTCTTC
J gene: TRBJ2-7; V gene: TRBV11-2; D gene: TRBD1; clone size: .; CDR3 protein: CASSLETGGSYEQYF; CDR3 DNA: TGTGCCAGCAGCTTGGAGACAGGGGGATCCTACGAGCAGTACTTC
J gene: TRBJ2-7; V gene: TRBV30; D gene: TRBD2; clone size: .; CDR3 protein: CAWEKLAGYEQYF; CDR3 DNA: TGTGCCTGGGAGAAACTAGCGGGGTACGAGCAGTACTTC
J gene: TRBJ2-1; V gene: TRBV7-2; D gene: .; clone size: many; CDR3 protein: CASSLATRVYNEQFF; CDR3 DNA: TGTGCCAGCAGCTTAGCCACCAGAGTATACAATGAGCAGTTCTTC
J gene: TRBJ2-7; V gene: TRBV4-3; D gene: .; clone size: .; CDR3 protein: CASSLDRAREQYF; CDR3 DNA: TGCGCCAGCAGCCTCGATAGGGCGCGGGAGCAGTACTTC
J gene: TRBJ2-3; V gene: TRBV7-3; D gene: .; clone size: .; CDR3 protein: CASSSDRDVTQYF; CDR3 DNA: TGTGCCAGCAGCTCTGACCGGGACGTTACGCAGTATTTT
J gene: TRBJ2-3; V gene: TRBV19; D gene: .; clone size: .; CDR3 protein: CASSSTPSTDTQYF; CDR3 DNA: TGTGCCAGTAGCTCGACCCCTAGCACAGATACGCAGTATTTT
J gene: TRBJ2-2; V gene: TRBV29-1; D gene: TRBD1; clone size: few; CDR3 protein: CSVWLGQNTGELFF; CDR3 DNA: TGCAGCGTTTGGTTGGGACAGAATACCGGGGAGCTGTTTTTT
J gene: TRBJ2-1; V gene: TRBV5-1; D gene: .; clone size: .; CDR3 protein: CASSPYSASSYNEQFF; CDR3 DNA: TGCGCCAGCAGCCCCTATAGCGCTAGCTCCTACAATGAGCAGTTCTTC
J gene: TRBJ1-1; V gene: TRBV9; D gene: .; clone size: .; CDR3 protein: CASSGQGQLNTEAFF; CDR3 DNA: TGTGCCAGCAGCGGCCAAGGACAGCTTAACACTGAAGCTTTCTTT
J gene: TRBJ2-7; V gene: TRBV10-1; D gene: .; clone size: once; CDR3 protein: CASSESSQGQYF; CDR3 DNA: TGCGCCAGCAGTGAGTCCTCCCAGGGGCAGTACTTC
J gene: TRBJ2-7; V gene: TRBV6-5; D gene: .; clone size: .; CDR3 protein: CATQQGTYEQYF; CDR3 DNA: TGTGCCACCCAACAGGGCACCTACGAGCAGTACTTC
J gene: TRBJ2-1; V gene: TRBV29-1; D gene: .; clone size: .; CDR3 protein: CSGRLGAERGQFF; CDR3 DNA: TGCAGCGGCCGACTAGGGGCAGAAAGAGGGCAGTTCTTC